This T cell receptor (beta chain) was captured by sequencing in a study of cytomegalovirus exposure and HLA in healthy donors. 13 Jbeta primers and 60 Vbeta primers were used for the PCR. Assay used: immunoSEQ multiplex PCR; TCRdb lists only in-frame clones, some missing. The repertoire includes fewer than 250,000 clones, around three quarters of them detected once, and 1.5% to 2% sits in the top ten. CDR3 size: 13 residues. Trimming shortened V by 0 bases and J by 6 bases, and 10 bases separated the two germline ends. Per the germline V gene, CDR1 is SGDLS and CDR2 is YYNGEE. This receptor was taken from a young woman in good health and CMV-seronegative. This chain joins TRBV9 and TRBJ2-7, with a weak D call TRBD1 (5 bases). The material sequenced was PBMCs. For the CDR3, the DNA is TGTGCCAGCAGCGTAGGGCACAGGACCGAGCAGTACTTC. This sequence encodes CASSVGHRTEQYF.